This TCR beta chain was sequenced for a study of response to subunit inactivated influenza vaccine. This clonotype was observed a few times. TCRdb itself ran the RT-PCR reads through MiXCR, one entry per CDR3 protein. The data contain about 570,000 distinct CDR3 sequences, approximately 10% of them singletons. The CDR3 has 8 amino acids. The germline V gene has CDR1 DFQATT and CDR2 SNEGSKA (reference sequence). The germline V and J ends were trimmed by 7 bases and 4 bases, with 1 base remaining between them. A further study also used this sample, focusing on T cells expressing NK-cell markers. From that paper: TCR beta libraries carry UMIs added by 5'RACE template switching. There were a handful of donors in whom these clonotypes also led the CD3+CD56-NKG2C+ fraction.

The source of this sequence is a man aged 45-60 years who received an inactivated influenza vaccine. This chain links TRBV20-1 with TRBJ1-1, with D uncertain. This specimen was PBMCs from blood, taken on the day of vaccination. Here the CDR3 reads CSVTEAFF. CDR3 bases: TGCAGTGTCACTGAAGCTTTCTTT.